This T cell receptor (beta chain) was sequenced for a study of CD8 T cells in Susac syndrome. Whole-study results and caveats: It was acknowledged by the study that relatively few individuals were included in its TCR sequencing and HLA analysis.

CDR3 size: 12 residues. V gave up 0 bases and J gave up 12 bases, with 10 bases separating them. CDR1 is SGHRS and CDR2 is YFSETQ in the germline V gene. CD8+ and CD4+ T cells from blood underwent TCR beta sequencing. Negative magnetic isolation gave CD8+ and CD4+ cells; FACS enriched CD8+ TEMRA. In the case of this clonotype: Its antigen is not identified.

RNA totalling 0.5 to 1 ug underwent reverse transcription with random hexamers. The amplification used immunoSEQ multiplex PCR on TCR beta CDR3; it spanned 54 Vbeta and 13 Jbeta. One entry per CDR3 protein, called by TCRdb with MiXCR from the immunoSEQ multiplex PCR reads. The sample shows roughly 67,000 distinct CDR3 sequences, around 96% of them seen only once. The sample consisted of CD8+ T cells from PBMCs. The chain couples TRBV5-1 to TRBJ2-1, with TRBD1 as a possible D gene (6 bases). The source is a human donor with multiple sclerosis. The CDR3 sequence is CASSLGGTTQFF. The CDR3 nucleotides are TGCGCCAGCAGCTTGGGTGGGACAACGCAGTTCTTC.